This TCR beta chain was recovered during a study of shared clonotypes between healthy human individuals. Study outcomes and limitations: The diversity represented, both genetic and in exposure history, was limited by few donors.

This CDR3 contains 15 residues. The ends lost 3 bases at V and 7 bases at J; junction bases unmatched: 5. Germline V gene lookup returns CDR1 MNHEY and CDR2 SMNVEV (reference sequence). A note on this clone: Its matching antigen is unknown.

Libraries were prepared by immunoSEQ multiplex PCR; TCRdb keeps only in-frame clonotypes and omits some of them. This table holds 85,000 to 100,000 clones, 68% found once. The rearrangement uses TRBV27 and TRBJ2-1, with TRBD2 identical over 11 bases. The sequencing input was memory CD8+ T cells sorted from blood. Sample subset: CD45RO+ cells pooled with CCR7-negative TemRA cells. The clonotype originates from a man between 25 and 39 years old in good health. CDR3 coding DNA: TGTGCCAGCAGTTTTGACGCTAGCGGGAGGAATGAGCAGTTCTTC. Protein: CASSFDASGRNEQFF.